Listed below are T cell receptor beta chains from one sample, sequenced in a study of blood T cell repertoires in COVID-19. TCRdb's copy holds only in-frame clones and misses some; the assay was immunoSEQ multiplex PCR. Of over 250,000 clones listed, less than 90% are singletons. Specimen: PBMCs or T cells enriched from blood (not recorded which). The source is a woman aged 45-65 years who had recovered from COVID-19. CDR3s include the opening cysteine and the closing phenylalanine or tryptophan. D genes are given only for firm matches.

d_call v_call cdr3_aa
NA TRBV21-1 CASSATGWGNTIYF
TRBD1 TRBV18 CASSPGDRGGYTF
TRBD1 TRBV9 CASSAKGAGNTIYF
TRBD2 TRBV5-1 CASSRPRTETSGRVNEQFF
TRBD1 TRBV7-2 CASSLGDRSGETQYF
NA TRBV9 CASSADTYTGELFF
TRBD2 TRBV5-1 CASSGLAGGTGELFF
NA TRBV30 CAWRRDVNTGELFF
TRBD1 TRBV9 CASSPTGQVFGTEAFF
NA TRBV6-1 CASSEMAVFYQPQHF
NA TRBV18 CASSPDQEQPQHF
NA TRBV5-1 CASSRDWFRGNEQFF
NA TRBV20-1 CSASRGGTDTQYF
TRBD2 TRBV7-2 CASSQGLARGSEQFF
TRBD1 TRBV19 CASKGQGDSPLHF